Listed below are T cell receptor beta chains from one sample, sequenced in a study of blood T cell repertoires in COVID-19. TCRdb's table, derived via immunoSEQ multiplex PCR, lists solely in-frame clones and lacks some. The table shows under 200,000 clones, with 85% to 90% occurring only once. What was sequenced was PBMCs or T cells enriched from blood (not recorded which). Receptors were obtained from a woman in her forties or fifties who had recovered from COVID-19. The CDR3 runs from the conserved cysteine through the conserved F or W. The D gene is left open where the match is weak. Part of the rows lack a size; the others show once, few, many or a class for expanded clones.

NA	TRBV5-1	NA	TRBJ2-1	TGCGCCAGCAGCTTGGTTGGGGGGGCCCAGGGTGAGCAGTTCTTC	CASSLVGGAQGEQFF
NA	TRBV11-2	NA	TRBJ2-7	TGTGCCAGCAGCTTGTCCCGGGACATTTTCTCCTACGAGCAGTACTTC	CASSLSRDIFSYEQYF
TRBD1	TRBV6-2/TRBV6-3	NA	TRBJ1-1	TGTGCCAGCAGCGTGGACAGGGGCACTGAAGCTTTCTTT	CASSVDRGTEAFF
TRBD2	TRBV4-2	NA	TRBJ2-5	TGTGCCAGCAGCCAAGAAAGCGCTAGCGGGGGGCTCGGGGAGACCCAGTACTTC	CASSQESASGGLGETQYF
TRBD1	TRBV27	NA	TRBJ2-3	TGTGCCGCGGGGCAGGGGGCTAGCACAGATACGCAGTATTTT	CAAGQGASTDTQYF
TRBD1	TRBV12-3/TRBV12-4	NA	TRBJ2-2	TGTGCCAGCTGGACAGGGAACACCGGGGAGCTGTTTTTT	CASWTGNTGELFF
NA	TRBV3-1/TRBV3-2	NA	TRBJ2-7	TGTGCCAGCGGTACAGGGGGGGTCCACGAGCAGTACTTC	CASGTGGVHEQYF
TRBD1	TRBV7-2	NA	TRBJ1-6	TGTGCCAGCAGCTTAGGGACAGGGAGTCATTCACCCCTCCACTTT	CASSLGTGSHSPLHF
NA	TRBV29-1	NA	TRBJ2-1	TGCAGCGTTGAAACAACGGAGAGCTCCTACAATGAGCAGTTCTTC	CSVETTESSYNEQFF
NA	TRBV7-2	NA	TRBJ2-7	TGTGCCAGCAGCTTAGGAGGGAAGTCCTACGAGCAGTACTTC	CASSLGGKSYEQYF
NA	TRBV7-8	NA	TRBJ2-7	TGTGCCAGCAGCTTAGGCGTCTCCTACGAGCAGTACTTC	CASSLGVSYEQYF
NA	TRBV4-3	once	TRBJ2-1	TGCGCCAGCAGCTTCGGGAGCTCCTACAATGAGCAGTTCTTC	CASSFGSSYNEQFF
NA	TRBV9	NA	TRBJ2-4	TGTGCCAGCGCGAATGTCGTAGAAAACATTCAGTACTTC	CASANVVENIQYF
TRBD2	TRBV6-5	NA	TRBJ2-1	TGTGCCAGCAGCCGGGTGGGGGGGTACAATGAGCAGTTCTTC	CASSRVGGYNEQFF
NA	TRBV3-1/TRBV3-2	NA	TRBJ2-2	TGTGCCAGCAGCCCCACCAGGGTTCGGACCGGGGAGCTGTTTTTT	CASSPTRVRTGELFF
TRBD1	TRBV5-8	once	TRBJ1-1	TGTGCCAGCAGCTTCAACCGACAGGGGAACACTGAAGCTTTCTTT	CASSFNRQGNTEAFF
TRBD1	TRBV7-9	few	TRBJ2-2	TGTGCCAGCACCCCCGGGACAGGAGACACCGGGGAGCTGTTTTTT	CASTPGTGDTGELFF
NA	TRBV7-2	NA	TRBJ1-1	TGTGCCAGCAGCACAGGGATGGCGACTGAAGCTTTCTTT	CASSTGMATEAFF
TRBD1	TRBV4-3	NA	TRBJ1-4	TGCGCCAGCAGCCAAATGGACAGGGGAAGGGAAAAACTGTTTTTT	CASSQMDRGREKLFF
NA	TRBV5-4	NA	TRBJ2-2	TGTGCCAGCAGTCCGGGGTTTGGGAGCACCGGGGAGCTGTTTTTT	CASSPGFGSTGELFF
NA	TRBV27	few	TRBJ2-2	TGTGCCAGCAGGCCCGGTTGGGGGCAAGACGGGGAGCTGTTTTTT	CASRPGWGQDGELFF
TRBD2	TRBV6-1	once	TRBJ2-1	TGTGCCAGCAGTGAAATTAGCGGGGGCTACAATGAGCAGTTCTTC	CASSEISGGYNEQFF
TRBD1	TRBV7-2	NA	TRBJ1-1	TGTGCCAGCAGCTCTCGACAGGGTCTCGACCACACAGCTTTCTTT	CASSSRQGLDHTAFF
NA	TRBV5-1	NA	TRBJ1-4	TGCGCCAGCAGCTTGGCAGGGGTCAACGAAAAACTGTTTTTT	CASSLAGVNEKLFF
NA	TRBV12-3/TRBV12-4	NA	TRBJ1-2	TGTGCCAGCAGTCCGGGTGTTCCATATGGCTACACCTTC	CASSPGVPYGYTF
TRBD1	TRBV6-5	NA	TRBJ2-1	TGTGCCAGCAGTTACTCGAGCAGGGGGCCCTACAATGAGCAGTTCTTC	CASSYSSRGPYNEQFF
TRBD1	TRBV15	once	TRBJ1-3	TGTGCCACCAGCAGAGATCTACAGGGGTTTGGAAACACCATATATTTT	CATSRDLQGFGNTIYF
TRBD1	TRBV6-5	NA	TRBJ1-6	TGTGCCAGCAGTTACTCGACAGGGGGAGGGTCACCCCTCCACTTT	CASSYSTGGGSPLHF
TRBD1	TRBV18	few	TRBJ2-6	TGTGCCAGCTCAGGCCAGAGACAGGGGGCAGCGGCTGGGGCCAACGTCCTGACTTTC	CASSGQRQGAAAGANVLTF
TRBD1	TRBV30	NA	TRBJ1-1	TGTGCCTGGAGTGTACAGGGGCTGAACACTGAAGCTTTCTTT	CAWSVQGLNTEAFF